Detailed here is one T cell receptor beta chain. The antigen remains unidentified. This entry comes from a study of cytomegalovirus exposure and HLA in healthy donors. Study-level findings and limits: TCR beta chains numbering more than 150 were designated cytomegalovirus-associated. The study assumed roughly uniform donor sequencing depth for presence/absence analyses.

In the PCR, 60 Vbeta and 13 Jbeta primers were used. In the authors' workflow: It was a later analysis that counted about 80 million unique TCR beta chains, of which 9.5 million to 14 million were shared. Here immunoSEQ multiplex PCR was the method, and the copy in TCRdb shows in-frame clones only, minus some. The DNA gave D and trimming, while V, J and clone size come from that table. This sample's clone table lists 150,000 to 200,000 clones. The CDR3 length is 15 residues. The V gene end was trimmed by 0 bases and the J gene end by 8 bases; junction bases not matched to a gene: 7. From germline, CDR1 is SGHRS and CDR2 YFSETQ.

This TCR derives from a man between 25 and 39 years old in good health and CMV-seronegative. This chain links TRBV5-1 with TRBJ1-4, with 7 positions matching TRBD1. Specimen: PBMCs. The CDR3 DNA is TGCGCCAGCAGCTTGGCCTTAGGGGGCACCGAAAAACTGTTTTTT. Amino acid sequence: CASSLALGGTEKLFF.